These 2 T cell receptor beta chains were sequenced from one sample in a study of blood T cell repertoires in COVID-19. Libraries were prepared by immunoSEQ multiplex PCR; TCRdb keeps only in-frame clonotypes and omits some of them. Here the sample spans hundreds of thousands of clones, roughly nine tenths being singletons. Sequenced sample: PBMCs or T cells enriched from blood (not recorded which). These receptors came from a woman in her twenties or thirties with acute COVID-19.

This clone was counted between two and nine times. This chain joins TRBV6-5 and TRBJ2-2; D remains ambiguous. There are 11 residues in the CDR3. The V gene's germline CDR1 is MNHEY and CDR2 SVGAGI. Trimming removed 8 bases at V and 6 bases at J, with 7 bases between. CDR3: CASLVPGELFF. Here the CDR3 DNA reads TGTGCCAGCCTAGTCCCCGGGGAGCTGTTTTTT.

This chain uses TRBV29-1 with TRBJ2-7, with 9 bases matching TRBD2. The CDR3 length is 13 residues. Per the germline V gene, CDR1 is SQVTM and CDR2 is ANQGSEA. V lost 4 bases and J lost 0; bases outside the gene matches: 1. The CDR3 here is CSVGSGSSYEQYF. CDR3 nucleotides: TGCAGCGTTGGTAGCGGGAGCTCCTACGAGCAGTACTTC.